Listed below are T cell receptor beta chains from one sample, sequenced in a study of cytomegalovirus exposure and HLA in healthy donors. Data came from immunoSEQ multiplex PCR; TCRdb stores just in-frame clones and leaves some out. The table records about 140,000 clones, approximately 71% of them present only once. Sequencing was done on a sample of PBMCs. These receptor sequences come from a woman in her 50s in good health and CMV-seronegative. CDR3s leave out the opening cysteine and the closing phenylalanine or tryptophan. Size is omitted from some rows. Given values are once, few, many or a class for expanded clones.

j_call clone_size v_call cdr3_aa
TRBJ1-5 . TRBV27 ASSLNRQTPQH
TRBJ2-2 few TRBV4-3 ASSQVSGASRTGELF
TRBJ2-5 few TRBV7-3 ASSPGPGGQETQY
TRBJ2-7 once TRBV6-5 ASSFSGTGLYEQY
TRBJ1-1 . TRBV14 ASSQEDRWSTEAF
TRBJ2-2 . TRBV9 ASSVDTSDRVLTGELF
TRBJ1-1 . TRBV7-9 ASSPMNTEAF
TRBJ1-2 . TRBV19 ASSIAKGQGGYT
TRBJ1-2 . TRBV27 ASSESGYGYT
TRBJ1-1 . TRBV11-3 ASSLLSSTEAF
TRBJ1-2 few TRBV30 AWNLPRALRLGYT
TRBJ2-5 . TRBV6-1 ASSERGQKETQY
TRBJ2-1 . TRBV9 ASSVESRFDEQF
TRBJ2-7 few TRBV10-3 ATLDREVSEQY
TRBJ1-1 . TRBV9 ASSVVSGNTEAF
TRBJ1-1 . TRBV29-1 SVQDRTNTEAF
TRBJ1-4 . TRBV28 ASSPDGQGWASSEKLF
TRBJ2-3 once TRBV5-1 ASSGRLESGTDTQY
TRBJ1-5 . TRBV19 ASSRTGSNQPQH
TRBJ1-1 . TRBV5-1 ASSAQGGRTEAF
TRBJ2-7 . TRBV7-8 ASSLALREPPGEQY
TRBJ2-1 . TRBV19 ASDFGGGYNEQF
TRBJ2-1 . TRBV10-3 AISTGTGGNNEQF
TRBJ2-7 . TRBV7-8 ASSPPGHYEQY
TRBJ1-5 . TRBV6-1 ASRGTGSNQPQH
TRBJ2-5 . TRBV11-2 ASSPIQETQY
TRBJ1-4 . TRBV4-3 ASSQQQGARTNEKLF
TRBJ1-1 . TRBV11-3 ASSSTNLVLMNTEAF
TRBJ2-1 . TRBV6-6 ASSPSGVSEQF
TRBJ1-6 . TRBV7-8 ASSRQGFGSPLH
TRBJ2-1 . TRBV4-3 ASSQLLAGGEQF
TRBJ1-1 . TRBV27 ASSPAGQVEAF
TRBJ2-5 . TRBV11-2 ASSSGRDRGRETQY
TRBJ1-1 . TRBV6-5 ASSSHTTGGGTEAF
TRBJ1-1 . TRBV28 ASSLSSEAF
TRBJ1-6 . TRBV27 ASSGLLSSYNSPLH
TRBJ2-3 . TRBV11-2 ASSLKQVFGTDTQY